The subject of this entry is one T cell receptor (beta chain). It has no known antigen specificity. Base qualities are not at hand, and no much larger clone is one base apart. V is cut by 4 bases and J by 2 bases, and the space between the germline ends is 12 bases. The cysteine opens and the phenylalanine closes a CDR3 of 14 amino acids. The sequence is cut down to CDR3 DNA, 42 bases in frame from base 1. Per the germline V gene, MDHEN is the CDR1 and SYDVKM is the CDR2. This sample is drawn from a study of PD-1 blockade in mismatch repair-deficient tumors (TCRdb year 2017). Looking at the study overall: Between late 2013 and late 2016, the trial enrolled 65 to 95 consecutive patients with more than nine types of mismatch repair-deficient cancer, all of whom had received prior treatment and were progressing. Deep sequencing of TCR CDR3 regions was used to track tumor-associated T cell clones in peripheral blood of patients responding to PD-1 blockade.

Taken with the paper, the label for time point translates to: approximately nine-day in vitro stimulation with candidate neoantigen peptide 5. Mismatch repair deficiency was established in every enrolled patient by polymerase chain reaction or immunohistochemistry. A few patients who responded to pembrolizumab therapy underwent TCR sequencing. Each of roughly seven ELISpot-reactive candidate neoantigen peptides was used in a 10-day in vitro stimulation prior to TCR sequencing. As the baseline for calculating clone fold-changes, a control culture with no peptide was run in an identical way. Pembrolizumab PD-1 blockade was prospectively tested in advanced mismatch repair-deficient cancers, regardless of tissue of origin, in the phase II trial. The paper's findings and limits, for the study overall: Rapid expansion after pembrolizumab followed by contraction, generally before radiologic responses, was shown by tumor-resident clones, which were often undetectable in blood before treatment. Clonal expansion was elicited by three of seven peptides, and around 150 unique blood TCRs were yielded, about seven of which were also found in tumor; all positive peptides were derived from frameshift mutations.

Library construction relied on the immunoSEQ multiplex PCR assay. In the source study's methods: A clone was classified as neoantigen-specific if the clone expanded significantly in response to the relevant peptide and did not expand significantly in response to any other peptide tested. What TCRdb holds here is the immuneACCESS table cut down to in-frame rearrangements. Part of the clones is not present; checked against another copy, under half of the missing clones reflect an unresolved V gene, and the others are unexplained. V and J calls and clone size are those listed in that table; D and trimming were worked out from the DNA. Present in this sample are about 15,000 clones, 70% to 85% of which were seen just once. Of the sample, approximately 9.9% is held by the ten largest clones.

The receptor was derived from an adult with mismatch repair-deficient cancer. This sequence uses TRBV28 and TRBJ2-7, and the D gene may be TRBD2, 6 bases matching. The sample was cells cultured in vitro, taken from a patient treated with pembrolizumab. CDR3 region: CASSSDPGAYEQYF. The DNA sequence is TGTGCCAGCAGTTCCGACCCGGGGGCCTACGAGCAGTACTTC.